The clone carrying this T cell receptor (beta chain) appeared many times. The data were obtained in a study of low-dose radiotherapy and immunotherapy resistance in tumors. Whole-study context: Patients were given intravenous nivolumab 240 mg every two weeks plus ipilimumab 1 mg/kg every six weeks. Patients took aspirin 300 mg by mouth once daily. This continued for four cycles, starting on cycle 1 day 1.

Both TCRalpha and TCRbeta chains were reverse transcribed with V-gene-specific primers. TCR amplification involved 20 to 25 PCR cycles with a constant-region primer and V-primer adapter. TCRdb itself ran the reads through MiXCR, one entry per CDR3 protein. The sample lists about 84,000 distinct CDR3 sequences, around a sixth occurring once. Regarding time point: after trial treatment. Documented treatment: LDRT plus nivolumab, ipilimumab, low-dose cyclophosphamide and aspirin (RACIN trial). This sequence was found in a male donor with prostate cancer. The sample in question was PBMCs, obtained after low-dose radiotherapy plus immunotherapy.

CDR3 sequence (DNA): TGTGCCTGGAAATGGCGGAACACTGAAGCTTTCTTT. Residues: CAWKWRNTEAFF. The chain combines TRBV30 with TRBJ1-1; D is ambiguous. Germline CDR1 reads GTSNPN; CDR2 reads SVGIG (reference sequence). This CDR3 spans 12 amino acids. Trimming took off 4 bases at V and 1 base at J, with 7 bases between the two ends.